This T cell receptor (beta chain) was recorded in a study of radiotherapy plus CTLA-4 blockade in lung cancer. Findings and caveats of the study: TCR clones from tumors expanded in blood after radiotherapy plus ipilimumab. Among reported predictors of response, early blood T cell clone dynamics with interferon-beta performed best.

Trimming removed 3 bases from V and 3 bases from J, with 14 bases in between. The CDR3 totals 15 residues. Germline V gene sequence: CDR1 SNHLY, CDR2 FYNNEI. TCRdb keeps only in-frame clones here, not all; method: immunoSEQ multiplex PCR. The profile shows roughly 32,000 clones, about four fifths of them singletons. With regard to this clone: Its antigen is undetermined.

Receiving focal radiation plus CTLA-4 blockade with ipilimumab were patients who had chemo-refractory metastatic non-small-cell lung cancer. The input for sequencing was peripheral blood, taken from a patient treated with radiotherapy plus ipilimumab. The TCR was taken from a human donor with non-small cell lung cancer that progressed on radiotherapy plus ipilimumab. This sequence joins TRBV2 and TRBJ2-5; D might be TRBD2 (5 bases). CDR3 in DNA: TGTGCCAGCAGTGAGGCGGAGGCCCCTAAAGAGACCCAGTACTTC. Its protein product is CASSEAEAPKETQYF.